These T cell receptor beta chains were read from a single sample in a study of low-dose radiotherapy and immunotherapy resistance in tumors. Via MiXCR, TCRdb re-called the reads, giving one row per CDR3 protein. The sample lists around 60,000 distinct CDR3 sequences; about 25% were seen once. The material sequenced was PBMCs, taken after low-dose radiotherapy plus immunotherapy. The receptor source for this set is a male donor with prostate cancer. Each CDR3 is given with its conserved first and last residue. D genes are given only for firm matches. Size is stated for part of the rows, as once, few or many counts, or as a class when the clone is expanded.

j_call | clone_size | v_call | d_call | cdr3_aa | cdr3_nt
TRBJ1-4 | medium-sized | TRBV12-3/TRBV12-4 | TRBD1 | CASGQGVFGRKLFF | TGTGCCAGCGGGCAGGGGGTGTTCGGCAGAAAACTGTTTTTT
TRBJ2-4 | many | TRBV6-2/TRBV6-3 | NA | CASSYSGVDIQYF | TGTGCCAGCAGTTACTCCGGGGTGGACATTCAGTACTTC
TRBJ1-1 | NA | TRBV6-2/TRBV6-3 | NA | CASSPDRSTEAFF | TGTGCCAGCAGCCCAGACAGATCCACTGAAGCTTTCTTT
TRBJ1-5 | many | TRBV6-1 | NA | CASREQGISQPQHF | TGTGCCAGCAGGGAGCAGGGTATCAGTCAGCCCCAGCATTTT
TRBJ1-4 | NA | TRBV10-3 | NA | CAISEDRDEKLFFFFF | NA
TRBJ2-1 | many | TRBV7-9 | NA | CASSLIPGPGSEQFF | TGTGCCAGCAGCTTAATCCCGGGCCCTGGTTCTGAGCAGTTCTTC
TRBJ2-7 | many | TRBV19 | TRBD2 | CASSKGLAGDLYEQYF | TGTGCCAGTAGCAAGGGGCTAGCGGGGGACTTATACGAGCAGTACTTC
TRBJ2-3 | many | TRBV9 | NA | CASSVVAGATDTQYF | TGTGCCAGCAGCGTAGTGGCGGGGGCGACAGATACGCAGTATTTT
TRBJ1-5 | many | TRBV5-1 | NA | CASSLVPADNSNQPQHF | TGCGCCAGCAGCTTGGTACCGGCAGACAATAGCAATCAGCCCCAGCATTTT
TRBJ2-7 | many | TRBV27 | TRBD1 | CASSLIGTVEPYEQYF | TGTGCCAGCAGTTTAATCGGGACAGTCGAGCCGTACGAGCAGTACTTC
TRBJ2-3 | many | TRBV28 | NA | CASRKGTPGTQYF | TGTGCCAGCAGGAAAGGGACTCCGGGCACGCAGTATTTT
TRBJ1-2 | many | TRBV2 | NA | CASSGRIRRGGYTF | TGTGCCAGCAGCGGCCGGATACGGAGAGGTGGCTACACCTTC
TRBJ1-1 | many | TRBV20-1 | NA | CSARDKGGNTEAFF | TGCAGTGCTAGAGATAAGGGAGGGAACACTGAAGCTTTCTTT
TRBJ2-7 | many | TRBV29-1 | NA | CSVDGQGYEQYF | TGCAGCGTTGACGGGCAGGGCTACGAGCAGTACTTC
TRBJ1-4 | many | TRBV5-6 | NA | CASSLLNEKLFF | TGTGCCAGCAGTCTACTTAATGAAAAACTGTTTTTT